The 27 T cell receptor beta chains listed next were all sequenced from one sample in a study. Produced via immunoSEQ multiplex PCR; TCRdb's table is partial and in-frame only. The sample includes tens of thousands of clones, more than 85% of them seen just once. The sample was PBMCs. The receptors were gathered from a man aged 35-49 years with rheumatoid arthritis.

The chain is built from TRBV28 and TRBJ1-2; 8 nucleotides line up with TRBD1. Germline-derived CDR1 and CDR2 are MDHEN and SYDVKM. Trimming took 3 bases from V and 3 from J; bases not matched to a gene: 6. CDR3 length equals 15 residues. In DNA, the CDR3 is TGTGCCAGCAGTTTTACGGACAGGGCCTACTATGGCTACACCTTC. Protein product: CASSFTDRAYYGYTF.

In DNA, the CDR3 is TGTGCCTGGAGGTGGAGCGGGAGCACAGATACGCAGTATTTT. Translating it yields CAWRWSGSTDTQYF. The chain is built from TRBV30 and TRBJ2-3; the D gene is possibly TRBD2 (6 bases). Trimming left V 3 bases short and J 0 bases short, with 10 bases between. The CDR3 has 14 amino acids. The V gene's germline CDR1 is GTSNPN and CDR2 SVGIG (reference sequence). The full variable domain, in which reference TRBV30 and TRBJ2-3 provide the parts outside the CDR3, is SQTIHQWPATLVQPVGSPLSLECTVEGTSNPNLYWYRQAAGRGLQLLFYSVGIGQISSEVPQNLSASRPQDRQFILSSKKLLLSDSGFYLCAWRWSGSTDTQYFGPGTRLTVL.

The chain has TRBV24-1 and TRBJ2-7, with 9 bases aligning to TRBD1. The CDR3 extends over 13 amino acids. Germline CDR1 and CDR2: KGHDR and SFDVKD. Losses at the gene ends were 6 bases for V and 4 bases for J; bases not matched to a gene: 3. CDR3 nucleotides: TGTGCCACCAGTAGGGGACAGGGTTACGAGCAGTACTTC. Amino acids: CATSRGQGYEQYF.

The V call is TRBV27, the J call TRBJ1-1; 7 nucleotides line up with TRBD1. Germline lookup yields CDR1 MNHEY and CDR2 SMNVEV (reference sequence). V shed 5 bases, J shed 7 bases, and the junction held 7 bases outside the gene matches. The CDR3 is 13 amino acids. The CDR3 is CASSHRDRDEAFF. Here the CDR3 DNA reads TGTGCCAGCAGTCACCGGGACAGAGATGAAGCTTTCTTT.

The chain is built from TRBV7-3 and TRBJ2-2, with 10 bases fitting TRBD2. The trim removed 5 bases at V and 5 bases at J, leaving 5 bases unmatched. This CDR3 contains 15 residues. From germline, CDR1 is SGHTA and CDR2 FQGTGA. CDR3 coding DNA: TGTGCCAGCAGCACCGCTAGCGGGAGTACCGGGGAGCTGTTTTTT. Amino acids: CASSTASGSTGELFF.

J is TRBJ1-4 and V is TRBV18, with 7 bases fitting TRBD1. The CDR3 consists of 15 residues. In germline, CDR1 is KGHSH, CDR2 LQKENI. V dropped 0 bases and J dropped 6; count of bases not matched to a gene: 4. The CDR3 region has the DNA TGTGCCAGCTCACCACCGGCGGGACAGCATGAAAAACTGTTTTTT. Encoded protein: CASSPPAGQHEKLFF.

The V gene is TRBV5-1, the J gene TRBJ1-4; no firm D call. Trimming cost V 0 bases and J 0 bases, with 6 bases left between them. Germline V CDR1 and CDR2: SGHRS, YFSETQ. There are 15 residues in the CDR3. Written as DNA, the CDR3 is TGCGCCAGCAGCTTGGCGGGCACAACTAATGAAAAACTGTTTTTT. Amino acid sequence: CASSLAGTTNEKLFF.

The chain links TRBV5-6 to TRBJ1-2; the match to TRBD1 covers 9 bases. Trimming cost V 3 bases and J 8 bases; bases outside gene matches: 8. Germline V CDR1 and CDR2: SGHDT, YYEEEE. CDR3 size: 14 residues. The CDR3 region is CASSWGQGRRGYTF. DNA for the CDR3: TGTGCCAGCAGCTGGGGACAGGGTCGTCGGGGCTACACCTTC.

The chain employs TRBV28 and TRBJ1-2; 7 positions agree with TRBD1. The J segment lost 6 bases and the V segment lost 7 bases, leaving 2 bases of the junction unmatched. The CDR3 sequence is 11 residues long. Germline V gene data show CDR1 as MDHEN and CDR2 as SYDVKM. The CDR3, as DNA: TGTGCCAGCACGACAGGGAATGGCTACACCTTC. Translated, it gives CASTTGNGYTF.

The rearrangement uses TRBV5-1 and TRBJ2-3; 9 positions match TRBD1. Germline V gene sequence: CDR1 SGHRS, CDR2 YFSETQ. The CDR3 length is 16 residues. V lost 0 bases to trimming and J lost 3 bases; unmatched junction nucleotides: 5. For the CDR3, the DNA is TGCGCCAGCAGCTTGGGACAGGGGGTAGGAACAGATACGCAGTATTTT. Its translation is CASSLGQGVGTDTQYF.

This chain connects TRBV14 to TRBJ1-1; D might be TRBD1 (6 bases). The CDR3 consists of 15 residues. Germline CDR1 and CDR2: SGHDN and FVKESK. V lost 0 bases and J 5 bases, leaving 13 bases between the germline ends. The CDR3 region is CASSQDRGARTEAFF. In nucleotides, the CDR3 is TGTGCCAGCAGCCAAGATCGGGGGGCAAGGACTGAAGCTTTCTTT. Full variable domain (outside the CDR3, taken from reference TRBV14 and TRBJ1-1): EAGVTQFPSHSVIEKGQTVTLRCDPISGHDNLYWYRRVMGKEIKFLLHFVKESKQDESGMPNNRFLAERTGGTYSTLKVQPAELEDSGVYFCASSQDRGARTEAFFGQGTRLTVV.

This chain uses TRBV5-4 with TRBJ1-2; no definite D call. The germline V gene has CDR1 SGHNT and CDR2 YYREEE (reference sequence). This CDR3 has 13 amino acids. With 4 bases removed from V and 6 bases from J, the gap between germline ends came to 13 bases. This chain's CDR3 is CASSLAGTDGYTF. The CDR3 DNA is TGTGCCAGCAGCCTGGCGGGCACGGATGGCTACACCTTC. The full variable domain, with the rest looked up from reference TRBV5-4 and TRBJ1-2, is ETGVTQSPTHLIKTRGQQVTLRCSSQSGHNTVSWYQQALGQGPQFIFQYYREEENGRGNFPPRFSGLQFPNYSSELNVNALELDDSALYLCASSLAGTDGYTFGSGTRLTVV.

This chain links TRBV6-5 with TRBJ2-7; tentatively, D is TRBD1 (6 bases). The CDR3 has 14 residues. Germline CDR1 reads MNHEY; CDR2 reads SVGAGI. The V end lost 5 bases, the J end lost 4 bases, and 15 bases lay between the germline ends. The DNA for the CDR3 is TGTGCCAGCAGTCCCAACGGGGACAATTACGAGCAGTACTTC. Amino acid sequence: CASSPNGDNYEQYF.

The rearrangement joins TRBV19 to TRBJ2-3; D not resolved. V lost 4 bases and J 5 bases, leaving 13 bases between the germline ends. The CDR3 is 14 residues long. CDR1 and CDR2 (germline): LNHDA, SQIVND (reference sequence). Here the CDR3 reads CASSTAGSQDTQYF. CDR3 coding DNA: TGTGCCAGTAGTACGGCCGGATCCCAAGATACGCAGTATTTT.

The CDR3 region has the DNA TGTGCCAGCAGTTACCGGGACACTGAAGCTTTCTTT. This encodes CASSYRDTEAFF. The chain joins TRBV6-6 to TRBJ1-1; no firm D call. Per the germline V gene, CDR1 is MNHNY and CDR2 is SVGAGI (reference sequence). V shed 2 bases and J shed 3 bases, with 4 bases lying between them. This CDR3 is built from 12 residues.

The gene calls are TRBV29-1 and TRBJ2-6; 10 bases are a match to TRBD1. The CDR3 loop spans 17 amino acids. Germline V gene sequence: CDR1 SQVTM, CDR2 ANQGSEA. The V gene end was trimmed by 1 base and the J gene end by 1 base; junction bases not matched to a gene: 4. The CDR3 loop is CSVEGQGASSGANVLTF. The CDR3 nucleotides are TGCAGCGTTGAAGGACAGGGGGCTTCGTCTGGGGCCAACGTCCTGACTTTC. Using reference TRBV29-1 and TRBJ2-6 for the parts outside the CDR3, the full variable domain is SAVISQKPSRDICQRGTSLTIQCQVDSQVTMMFWYRQQPGQSLTLIATANQGSEATYESGFVIDKFPISRPNLTFSTLTVSNMSPEDSSIYLCSVEGQGASSGANVLTFGAGSRLTVL.

This chain joins TRBV5-1 and TRBJ2-7; 12 bases map to TRBD2. The CDR3 totals 15 residues. CDR1 is SGHRS and CDR2 is YFSETQ in the germline V gene. Trimming removed 6 bases from V and 0 bases from J; junction bases left unmatched: 4. The CDR3 sequence is CASNLAGGISYEQYF. The CDR3 coding sequence is TGCGCCAGCAACCTAGCGGGGGGGATCTCCTACGAGCAGTACTTC.

This chain links TRBV20-1 with TRBJ2-1; TRBD1 is a possible D gene (5 bases). This CDR3 is built from 11 residues. The V and J ends lost 3 bases and 7 bases respectively, with 7 bases between them. Germline CDR1 reads DFQATT; CDR2 reads SNEGSKA (reference sequence). DNA of the CDR3: TGCAGTGCTAGGAACAGGAATGAGCAGTTCTTC. Its protein product is CSARNRNEQFF.

V gene TRBV19 combines with J gene TRBJ1-3; D ambiguous. Germline values: CDR1 LNHDA, CDR2 SQIVND (reference sequence). The CDR3 has 16 amino acids. V lost 3 bases, J lost 4 bases, and 16 bases lay in between. CDR3 in DNA: TGTGCCAGTAGTATCCCAAGCGGAGTGTCAGGAAACACCATATATTTT. It specifies CASSIPSGVSGNTIYF.

This chain uses TRBV11-2 with TRBJ1-2, with D hard to call. CDR1 is SGHAT, CDR2 FQNNGV, per germline. This CDR3 contains 11 residues. The V end was cut by 6 bases, the J end by 4 bases, with 6 bases between. The CDR3 DNA sequence: TGTGCCAGCAGGGGCGCCTATGGCTACACCTTC. Translating gives CASRGAYGYTF.

The V call is TRBV10-2, the J call TRBJ2-2, with 15 positions matching TRBD2. The junction had 3 bases not matched to a gene; V was cut back by 6 bases and J by 1 base. From germline, CDR1 is WSHSY and CDR2 SAAADI. The CDR3 length is 17 residues. The CDR3: CASRGGLAGGNTGELFF. In DNA, the CDR3 is TGCGCCAGCAGGGGGGGACTAGCGGGAGGGAACACCGGGGAGCTGTTTTTT.

The rearrangement links TRBV7-2 to TRBJ1-6, with a possible D match to TRBD1 (5 bases). CDR1 is SGHTA, CDR2 FQGNSA, per germline. V was pared by 2 bases and J by 5 bases, with 10 bases between. This CDR3 has 15 residues. The CDR3 loop reads CASSLSGLNNSPLHF. CDR3 nucleotides: TGTGCCAGCAGCTTATCAGGGCTGAATAATTCACCCCTCCACTTT.

The chain is built from TRBV5-1 and TRBJ2-3, with D tentatively TRBD1 (5 bases). Germline V gene lookup returns CDR1 SGHRS and CDR2 YFSETQ. This CDR3 is built from 13 residues. The V gene lost 4 bases and the J gene lost 4 bases, with 10 bases spanning the gap. CDR3 bases: TGCGCCAGCAGCCTTGGACAATCAGATACGCAGTATTTT. As protein: CASSLGQSDTQYF.

The chain is built from TRBV30 and TRBJ1-4; perhaps TRBD1 as D (5 bases). Trimming pared 2 bases from V and 0 bases from J, leaving 13 bases between. The CDR3 has 16 amino acids. Per germline, CDR1 GTSNPN and CDR2 SVGIG (reference sequence). The CDR3 DNA is TGTGCCTGGAGTTCCCCCGGGGGGGCAACTAATGAAAAACTGTTTTTT. Protein product: CAWSSPGGATNEKLFF.

This clone has just one count. The V call is TRBV18, the J call TRBJ1-6; no clear D gene. Looked up from germline, CDR1 is KGHSH and CDR2 is LQKENI. V lost 3 bases to trimming and J lost 7 bases, with 19 bases between them. There are 17 residues in the CDR3. CDR3 nucleotide sequence: TGTGCCAGCTCACCCCCGGAAGGCACCCTTGGAAATTCACCCCTCCACTTT. Its translation: CASSPPEGTLGNSPLHF.

The gene calls are TRBV6-5 and TRBJ1-2; 7 bases line up with TRBD1. V was pared by 5 bases and J by 8 bases, with 8 bases of the junction left unmatched. This CDR3 comprises 13 residues. CDR1 and CDR2 from the germline V gene are MNHEY and SVGAGI. CDR3 sequence reads: CASSTTGIWGYTF. Written as DNA, the CDR3 is TGTGCCAGCAGTACGACAGGGATTTGGGGCTACACCTTC.

The rearrangement joins TRBV19 to TRBJ2-3; D not certain. CDR1 and CDR2 from the germline V gene are LNHDA and SQIVND (reference sequence). Between the trimmed V and J ends, which lost 3 bases and 0 bases, there was a span of 4 bases. The CDR3 is 13 amino acids. The CDR3 spells CASSMTSTDTQYF. Written as DNA, the CDR3 is TGTGCCAGTAGTATGACTAGCACAGATACGCAGTATTTT.